This TCR beta chain was recorded in a study of OX40 agonist ivuxolimab in advanced cancers. Study at large: Every 2 weeks, patients received ivuxolimab intravenously, dosed at 0.01 to 10 mg/kg. The eligibility criteria allowed prior anti-PD-1, anti-PD-L1 or anti-CTLA-4 therapy, and approximately 38% had some.

This CDR3 is 15 amino acids long. Trimming at V came to 8 bases and at J to 4 bases, leaving 13 bases not matched to a gene. Per the germline V gene, CDR1 is MDHEN and CDR2 is SYDVKM. Sequenced by immunoSEQ multiplex PCR; TCRdb stores in-frame clones only, minus some. The sample carries roughly 80,000 clones, about 89% recorded once. Study-wide results and caveats: CD8+ T cells showed, on average, more clonal expansion than CD4+ cells.

Concerning this clone itself: Its antigen is currently unknown.

The chain employs TRBV28 and TRBJ2-7; 8 nucleotides line up with TRBD2. The sample was CD4+ or CD8+ T cells sorted from blood, taken in a trial of the OX40 agonist ivuxolimab. The source of this sequence is an adult with an advanced solid tumor such as melanoma, head and neck, liver or kidney cancer. This chain's CDR3 is CASQVPSGRGYEQYF. The CDR3 coding sequence is TGTGCCAGCCAAGTCCCCAGCGGGAGAGGGTACGAGCAGTACTTC.